This TCR beta chain was recovered during a study of blood T cell repertoires in COVID-19. Germline V gene data show CDR1 as SNHLY and CDR2 as FYNNEI. The CDR3 extends over 15 amino acids. The J segment lost 10 bases and the V segment lost 6 bases, leaving 12 bases of the junction unmatched. Here immunoSEQ multiplex PCR was the method, and the copy in TCRdb shows in-frame clones only, minus some. The sample comprises some 54,000 clones, around 81% of which are singletons, and 26% rests with the top ten. Sequencing was done on a sample of peripheral blood. The rearrangement links TRBV2 to TRBJ2-1; 10 nucleotides align to TRBD1. This receptor was taken from a woman of 80 years or more with COVID-19, enrolled during active disease. This CDR3 reads CASRRPGTGVSEQFF. The CDR3 DNA reads as TGTGCCAGCAGGAGACCCGGGACAGGGGTGAGCGAGCAGTTCTTC. Together with reference TRBV2 and TRBJ2-1, the CDR3 gives the full variable domain: EPEVTQTPSHQVTQMGQEVILRCVPISNHLYFYWYRQILGQKVEFLVSFYNNEISEKSEIFDDQFSVERPDGSNFTLKIRSTKLEDSAMYFCASRRPGTGVSEQFFGPGTRLTVL.